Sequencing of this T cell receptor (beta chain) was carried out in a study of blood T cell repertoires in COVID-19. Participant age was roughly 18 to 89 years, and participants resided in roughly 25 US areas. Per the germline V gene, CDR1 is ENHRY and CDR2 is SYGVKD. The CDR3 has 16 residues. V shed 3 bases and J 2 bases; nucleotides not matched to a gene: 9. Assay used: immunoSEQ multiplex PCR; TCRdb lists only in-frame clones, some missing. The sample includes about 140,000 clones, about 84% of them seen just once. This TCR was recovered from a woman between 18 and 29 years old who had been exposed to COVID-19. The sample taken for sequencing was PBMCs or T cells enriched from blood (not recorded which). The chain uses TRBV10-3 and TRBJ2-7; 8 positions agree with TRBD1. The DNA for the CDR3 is TGTGCCATCAGTGACCCAGGGACAGGACTCGCCTACGAGCAGTACTTC. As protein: CAISDPGTGLAYEQYF.